The 5 T cell receptor beta chains below all came from one sample that was sequenced in a study of blood T cells in healthy people across ages. PCR was performed a second time for 7 to 11 cycles using a sample-barcoded 5' primer and a J-beta primer mix. One entry per CDR3 protein results from TCRdb running MiXCR on the 5' RACE reads. The sample holds 550,000 to 750,000 distinct CDR3 sequences; under 25% are singletons and the top ten take approximately 3.7%. Sequencing was carried out using blood. These receptors were obtained from a man aged 65-85 years in good health.

The sample holds a few counts of this clonotype. The chain combines TRBV19 with TRBJ1-4, with a tentative D call TRBD1 (6 bases). CDR3 length: 15 amino acids. Germline assignment: CDR1 LNHDA and CDR2 SQIVND (reference sequence). Trimming removed 2 bases at V and 8 bases at J, with 15 bases between. The CDR3 reads CASSISGQFEEKLFF. The DNA of the CDR3 is TGTGCCAGTAGTATATCCGGACAGTTCGAGGAAAAACTGTTTTTT.

This clonotype has just a few counts. The CDR3 loop reads CASAEGGRLARTGELFF. The CDR3, as DNA: TGTGCCAGCGCCGAAGGGGGGCGACTAGCACGAACCGGGGAGCTGTTTTTT. The V call is TRBV12-3 or TRBV12-4, the J call TRBJ2-2; TRBD2 is a possible D gene (7 bases). V was pared by 8 bases and J by 5 bases, with 24 bases between. The CDR3 extends over 17 amino acids.

This clonotype appeared many times. J is TRBJ2-3 and V is TRBV5-6, with no clear D. The CDR3 sequence is 15 residues long. Trimming shortened V by 0 bases and J by 0 bases, and 8 bases separated the two germline ends. In germline, CDR1 is SGHDT, CDR2 YYEEEE. CDR3 residues: CASSLGIRSTDTQYF. CDR3 nucleotide sequence: TGTGCCAGCAGCTTGGGGATTCGGAGCACAGATACGCAGTATTTT.

In its sample, this clonotype was seen a few times. The chain has TRBV5-1 and TRBJ2-5; D remains unclear. This CDR3 has 16 amino acids. Germline V gene sequence: CDR1 SGHRS, CDR2 YFSETQ. The ends were cut back, 3 bases at V and 5 bases at J, with 20 bases in the middle. The CDR3 sequence: CASSSLRWGLGETQYF. The CDR3 bases are TGCGCCAGCAGCTCCCTCCGTTGGGGTCTGGGGGAGACCCAGTACTTC.

The chain links TRBV5-1 to TRBJ2-1; 7 nucleotides agree with TRBD2. CDR3 length: 20 amino acids. Germline CDR1 is SGHRS and CDR2 is YFSETQ. The V segment lost 0 bases and the J segment 0 bases; nucleotides outside the gene matches: 15. CDR3 coding DNA: TGCGCCAGCAGCTTGGCCCTTGGTAGCGGGCAAATAAGCTCCTACAATGAGCAGTTCTTC. The encoded protein is CASSLALGSGQISSYNEQFF. Using reference TRBV5-1 and TRBJ2-1 for the parts outside the CDR3, the full variable domain is KAGVTQTPRYLIKTRGQQVTLSCSPISGHRSVSWYQQTPGQGLQFLFEYFSETQRNKGNFPGRFSGRQFSNSRSEMNVSTLELGDSALYLCASSLALGSGQISSYNEQFFGPGTRLTVL.